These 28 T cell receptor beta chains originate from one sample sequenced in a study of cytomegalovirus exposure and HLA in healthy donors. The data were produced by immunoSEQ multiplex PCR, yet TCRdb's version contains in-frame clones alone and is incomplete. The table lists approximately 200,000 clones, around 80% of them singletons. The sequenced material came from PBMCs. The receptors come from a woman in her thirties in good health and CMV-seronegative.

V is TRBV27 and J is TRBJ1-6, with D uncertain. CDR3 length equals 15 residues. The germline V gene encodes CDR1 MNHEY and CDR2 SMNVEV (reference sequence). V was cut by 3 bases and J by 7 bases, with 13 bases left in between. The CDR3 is CASSFAETRNSPLHF. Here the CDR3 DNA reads TGTGCCAGCAGTTTTGCCGAGACCAGGAATTCACCCCTCCACTTT.

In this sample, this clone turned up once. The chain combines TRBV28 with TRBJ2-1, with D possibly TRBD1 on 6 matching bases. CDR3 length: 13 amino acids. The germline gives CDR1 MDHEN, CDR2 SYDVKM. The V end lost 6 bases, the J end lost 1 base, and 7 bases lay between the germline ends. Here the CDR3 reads CASRTGSYNEQFF. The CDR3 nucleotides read TGTGCCAGCAGGACAGGTTCCTACAATGAGCAGTTCTTC. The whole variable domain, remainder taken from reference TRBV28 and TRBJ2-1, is DVKVTQSSRYLVKRTGEKVFLECVQDMDHENMFWYRQDPGLGLRLIYFSYDVKMKEKGDIPEGYSVSREKKERFSLILESASTNQTSMYLCASRTGSYNEQFFGPGTRLTVL.

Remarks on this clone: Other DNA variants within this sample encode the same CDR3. The DNA of the CDR3 is TGTGCCAGCTCATCGGGACAGAACACTGAAGCTTTCTTT. It encodes CASSSGQNTEAFF. This chain connects TRBV18 to TRBJ1-1, with D perhaps TRBD1 (6 bases). Germline CDR1 KGHSH, CDR2 LQKENI. Trimming pared 5 bases from V and 1 base from J, leaving 8 bases between. The CDR3 is 13 amino acids.

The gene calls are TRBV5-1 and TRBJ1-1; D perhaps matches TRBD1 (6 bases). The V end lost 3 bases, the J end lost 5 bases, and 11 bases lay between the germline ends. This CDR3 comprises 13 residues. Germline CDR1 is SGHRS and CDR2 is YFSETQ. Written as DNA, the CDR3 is TGCGCCAGCAGCTCAGGGGTAGGTACTGAAGCTTTCTTT. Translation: CASSSGVGTEAFF.

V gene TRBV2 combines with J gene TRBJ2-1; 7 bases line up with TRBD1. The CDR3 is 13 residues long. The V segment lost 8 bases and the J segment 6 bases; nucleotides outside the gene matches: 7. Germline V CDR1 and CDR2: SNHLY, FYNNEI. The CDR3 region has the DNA TGTGCCAGCCTAAAACAGGGGTTCAATGAGCAGTTCTTC. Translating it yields CASLKQGFNEQFF.

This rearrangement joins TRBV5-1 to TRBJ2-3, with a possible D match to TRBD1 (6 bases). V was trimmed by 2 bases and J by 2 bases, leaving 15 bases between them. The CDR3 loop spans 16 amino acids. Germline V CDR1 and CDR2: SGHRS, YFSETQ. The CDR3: CASSFRDITLTDTQYF. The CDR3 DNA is TGCGCCAGCAGCTTCCGGGACATTACACTCACAGATACGCAGTATTTT.

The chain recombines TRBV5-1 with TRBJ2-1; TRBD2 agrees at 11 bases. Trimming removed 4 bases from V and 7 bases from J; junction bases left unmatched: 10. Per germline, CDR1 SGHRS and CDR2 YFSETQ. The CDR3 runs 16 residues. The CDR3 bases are TGCGCCAGCAGCGCGCTTAGCGGGGGGGCCGGAAATGAGCAGTTCTTC. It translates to CASSALSGGAGNEQFF. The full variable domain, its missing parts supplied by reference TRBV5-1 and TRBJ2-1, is KAGVTQTPRYLIKTRGQQVTLSCSPISGHRSVSWYQQTPGQGLQFLFEYFSETQRNKGNFPGRFSGRQFSNSRSEMNVSTLELGDSALYLCASSALSGGAGNEQFFGPGTRLTVL.

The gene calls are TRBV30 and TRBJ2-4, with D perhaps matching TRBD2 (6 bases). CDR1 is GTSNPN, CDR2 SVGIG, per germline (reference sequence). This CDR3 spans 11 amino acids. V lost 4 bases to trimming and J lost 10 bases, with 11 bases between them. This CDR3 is CAWTWGEIQYF. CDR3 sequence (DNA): TGTGCCTGGACCTGGGGGGAGATTCAGTACTTC.

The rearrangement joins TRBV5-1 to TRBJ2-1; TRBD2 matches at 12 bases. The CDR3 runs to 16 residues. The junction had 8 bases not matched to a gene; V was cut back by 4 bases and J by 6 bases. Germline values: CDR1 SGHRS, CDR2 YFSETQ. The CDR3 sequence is CASSLGTSGPTNEQFF. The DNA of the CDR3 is TGCGCCAGCAGCCTTGGGACTAGCGGGCCGACCAATGAGCAGTTCTTC.

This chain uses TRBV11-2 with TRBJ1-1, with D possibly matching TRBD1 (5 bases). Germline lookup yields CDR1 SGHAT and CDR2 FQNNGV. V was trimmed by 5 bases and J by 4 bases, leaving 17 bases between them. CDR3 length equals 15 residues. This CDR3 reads CASSRNRWQGTEAFF. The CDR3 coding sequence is TGTGCCAGCAGCCGGAACAGGTGGCAGGGCACTGAAGCTTTCTTT. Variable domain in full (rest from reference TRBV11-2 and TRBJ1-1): EAGVAQSPRYKIIEKRQSVAFWCNPISGHATLYWYQQILGQGPKLLIQFQNNGVVDDSQLPKDRFSAERLKGVDSTLKIQPAKLEDSAVYLCASSRNRWQGTEAFFGQGTRLTVV.

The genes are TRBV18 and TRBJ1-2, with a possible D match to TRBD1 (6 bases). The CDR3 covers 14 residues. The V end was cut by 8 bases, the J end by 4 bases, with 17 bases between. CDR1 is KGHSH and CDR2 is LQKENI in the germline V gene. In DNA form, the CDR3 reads TGTGCCAGCCGGGACCCGGGACACTTCTATGGCTACACCTTC. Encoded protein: CASRDPGHFYGYTF.

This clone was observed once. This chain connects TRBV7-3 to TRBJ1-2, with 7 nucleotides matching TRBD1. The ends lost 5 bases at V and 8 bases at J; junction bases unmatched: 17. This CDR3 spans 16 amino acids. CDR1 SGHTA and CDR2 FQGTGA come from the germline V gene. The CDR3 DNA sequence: TGTGCCAGCAGCCCCTCGGGACAGTTAATCGGAAGAGGCTACACCTTC. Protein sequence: CASSPSGQLIGRGYTF.

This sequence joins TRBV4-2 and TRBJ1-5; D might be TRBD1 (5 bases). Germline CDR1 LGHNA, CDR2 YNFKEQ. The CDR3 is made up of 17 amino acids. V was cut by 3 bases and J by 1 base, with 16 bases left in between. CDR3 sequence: CASSQETVIASNQPQHF. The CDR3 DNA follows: TGTGCCAGCAGCCAGGAGACAGTAATCGCAAGCAATCAGCCCCAGCATTTT.

The CDR3 DNA sequence: TGCAGCGTTGAAGAGACAGGGCTTGGGTACGAGCAGTACTTC. Translated: CSVEETGLGYEQYF. The chain has TRBV29-1 and TRBJ2-7; TRBD1 agrees at 7 bases. The CDR3 loop spans 14 amino acids. The V gene's germline CDR1 is SQVTM and CDR2 ANQGSEA. V was clipped by 0 bases and J by 4 bases; unmatched bases: 6.

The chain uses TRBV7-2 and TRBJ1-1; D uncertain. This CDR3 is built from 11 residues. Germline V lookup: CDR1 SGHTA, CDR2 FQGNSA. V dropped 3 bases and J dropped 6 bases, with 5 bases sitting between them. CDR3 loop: CASSFLAEAFF. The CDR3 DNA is TGTGCCAGCAGCTTTCTTGCTGAAGCTTTCTTT.

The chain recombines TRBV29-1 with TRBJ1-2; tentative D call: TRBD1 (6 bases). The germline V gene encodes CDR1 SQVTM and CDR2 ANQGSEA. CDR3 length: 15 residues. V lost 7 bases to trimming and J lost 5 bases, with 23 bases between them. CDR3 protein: CSAPLDFLGHYGYTF. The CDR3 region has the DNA TGCAGCGCCCCGCTAGACTTTTTGGGACATTATGGCTACACCTTC.

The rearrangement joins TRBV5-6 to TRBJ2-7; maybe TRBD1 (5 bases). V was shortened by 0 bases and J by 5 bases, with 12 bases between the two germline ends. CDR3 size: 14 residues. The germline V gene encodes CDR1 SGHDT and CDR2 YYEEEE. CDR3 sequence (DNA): TGTGCCAGCAGCTTGGCTTCAGGGTACCACGAGCAGTACTTC. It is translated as CASSLASGYHEQYF.

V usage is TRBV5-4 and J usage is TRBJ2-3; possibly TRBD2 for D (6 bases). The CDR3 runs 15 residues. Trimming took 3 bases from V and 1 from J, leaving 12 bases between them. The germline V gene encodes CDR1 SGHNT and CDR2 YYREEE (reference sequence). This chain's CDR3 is CASSSGLPGTDTQYF. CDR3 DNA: TGTGCCAGCAGCTCGGGACTTCCGGGCACAGATACGCAGTATTTT.

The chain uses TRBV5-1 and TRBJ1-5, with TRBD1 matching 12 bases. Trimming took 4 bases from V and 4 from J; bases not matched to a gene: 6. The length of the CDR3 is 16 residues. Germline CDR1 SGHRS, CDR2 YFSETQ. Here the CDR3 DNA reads TGCGCCAGCAGCAAAGGGACAGGGGGCCGAAATCAGCCCCAGCATTTT. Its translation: CASSKGTGGRNQPQHF.

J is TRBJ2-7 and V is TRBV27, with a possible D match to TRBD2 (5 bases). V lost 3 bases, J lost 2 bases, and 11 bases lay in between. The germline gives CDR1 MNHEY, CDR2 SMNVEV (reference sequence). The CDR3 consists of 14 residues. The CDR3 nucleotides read TGTGCCAGCAGTTTGTCGGGAAACACCTACGAGCAGTACTTC. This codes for CASSLSGNTYEQYF.

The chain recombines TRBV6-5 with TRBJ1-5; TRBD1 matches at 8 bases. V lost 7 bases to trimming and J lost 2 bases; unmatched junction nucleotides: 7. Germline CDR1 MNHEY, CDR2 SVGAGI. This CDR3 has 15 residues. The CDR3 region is CASTPTGERNQPQHF. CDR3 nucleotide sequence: TGTGCCAGCACCCCGACAGGGGAGCGCAATCAGCCCCAGCATTTT.

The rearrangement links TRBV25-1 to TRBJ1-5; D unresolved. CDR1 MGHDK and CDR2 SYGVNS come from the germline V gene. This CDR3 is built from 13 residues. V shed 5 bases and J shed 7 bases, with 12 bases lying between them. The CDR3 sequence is CASSREDWQPQHF. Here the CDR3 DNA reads TGTGCCAGCAGTCGGGAGGACTGGCAGCCCCAGCATTTT.

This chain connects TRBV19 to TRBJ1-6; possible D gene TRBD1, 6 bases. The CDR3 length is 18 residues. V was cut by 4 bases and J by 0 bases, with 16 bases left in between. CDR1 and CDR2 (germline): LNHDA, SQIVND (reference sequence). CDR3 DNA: TGTGCCAGTAGTACCCGACAGGCGGAAGGCTCCTATAATTCACCCCTCCACTTT. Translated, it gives CASSTRQAEGSYNSPLHF.

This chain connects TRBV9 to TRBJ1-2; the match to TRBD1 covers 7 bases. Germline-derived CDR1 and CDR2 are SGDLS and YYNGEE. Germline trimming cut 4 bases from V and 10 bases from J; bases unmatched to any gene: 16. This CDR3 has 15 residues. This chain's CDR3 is CASSIRTGASRSYTF. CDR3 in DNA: TGTGCCAGCAGCATCCGAACAGGGGCCAGCCGTTCCTACACCTTC. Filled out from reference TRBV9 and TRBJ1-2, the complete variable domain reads DSGVTQTPKHLITATGQRVTLRCSPRSGDLSVYWYQQSLDQGLQFLIQYYNGEERAKGNILERFSAQQFPDLHSELNLSSLELGDSALYFCASSIRTGASRSYTFGSGTRLTVV.

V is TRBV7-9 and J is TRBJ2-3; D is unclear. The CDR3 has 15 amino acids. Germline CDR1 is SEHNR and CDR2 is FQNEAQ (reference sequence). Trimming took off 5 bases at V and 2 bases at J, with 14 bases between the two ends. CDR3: CASSPFSVLTDTQYF. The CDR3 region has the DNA TGTGCCAGCAGCCCTTTCTCAGTCCTCACAGATACGCAGTATTTT.

CDR3 sequence (DNA): TGTGCCAGCAGTTACGGCAGAAACACTGAAGCTTTCTTT. Residues: CASSYGRNTEAFF. The genes are TRBV6-5 and TRBJ1-1; unclear D gene. There are 13 residues in the CDR3. The V gene lost 2 bases and the J gene lost 2 bases, with 6 bases spanning the gap. In germline, CDR1 is MNHEY, CDR2 SVGAGI.

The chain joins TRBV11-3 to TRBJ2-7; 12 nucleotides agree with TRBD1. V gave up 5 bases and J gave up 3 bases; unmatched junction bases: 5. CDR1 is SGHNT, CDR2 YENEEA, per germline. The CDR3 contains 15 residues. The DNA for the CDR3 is TGTGCCAGCAGCGAAGGGACAGGGGGCTTCTACGAGCAGTACTTC. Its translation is CASSEGTGGFYEQYF.

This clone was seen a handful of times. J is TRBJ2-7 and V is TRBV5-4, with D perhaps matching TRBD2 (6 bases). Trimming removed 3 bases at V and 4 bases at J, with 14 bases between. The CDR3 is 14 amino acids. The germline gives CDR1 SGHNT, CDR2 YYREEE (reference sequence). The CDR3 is CASSSTGTPYEQYF. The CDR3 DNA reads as TGTGCCAGCAGCTCGACCGGGACTCCGTACGAGCAGTACTTC.